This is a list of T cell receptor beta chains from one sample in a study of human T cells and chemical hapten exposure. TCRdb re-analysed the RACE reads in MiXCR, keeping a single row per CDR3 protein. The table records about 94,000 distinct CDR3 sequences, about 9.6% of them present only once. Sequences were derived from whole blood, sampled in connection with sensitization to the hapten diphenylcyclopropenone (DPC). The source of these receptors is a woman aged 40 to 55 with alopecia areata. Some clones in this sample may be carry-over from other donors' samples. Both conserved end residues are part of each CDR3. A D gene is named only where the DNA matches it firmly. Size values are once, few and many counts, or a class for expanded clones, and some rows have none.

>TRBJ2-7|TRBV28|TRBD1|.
CASSSGQGGLYEQYF
TGTGCCAGCAGCTCCGGACAGGGCGGTCTCTACGAGCAGTACTTC
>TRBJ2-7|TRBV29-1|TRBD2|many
CSVEPSGRPYEQYF
TGCAGCGTTGAGCCTAGCGGGAGACCGTACGAGCAGTACTTC
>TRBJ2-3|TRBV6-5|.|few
CASSYSEATDTQYF
TGTGCCAGCAGTTACTCTGAGGCCACAGATACGCAGTATTTT
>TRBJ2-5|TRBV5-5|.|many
CASSRGGTGAQETQYF
TGTGCCAGCAGCCGGGGAGGTACAGGGGCCCAAGAGACCCAGTACTTC
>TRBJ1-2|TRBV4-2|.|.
CASSQGPGTNYGYTF
TGTGCCAGCAGCCAAGGGCCAGGGACTAACTATGGCTACACCTTC
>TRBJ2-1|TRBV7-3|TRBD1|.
CASSSSTGVPYNEQFF
TGTGCCAGCAGCTCCTCCACAGGGGTCCCCTACAATGAGCAGTTCTTC
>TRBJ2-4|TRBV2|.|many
CASSEEGTAKNIQYF
TGTGCCAGCAGTGAAGAGGGGACAGCCAAAAACATTCAGTACTTC
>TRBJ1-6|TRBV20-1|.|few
CSARGGAGSPLHF
TGCAGTGCTAGAGGGGGGGCAGGCTCACCCCTCCACTTT
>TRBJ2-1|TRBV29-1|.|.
CSVGTGRHNEQFF
TGCAGCGTTGGGACGGGGAGGCACAATGAGCAGTTCTTC
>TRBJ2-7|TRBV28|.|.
CASSLDQEIYEQYF
TGTGCCAGCAGTTTGGATCAGGAGATCTACGAGCAGTACTTC
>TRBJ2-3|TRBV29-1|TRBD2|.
CSVGTGLAGSDTQYF
TGCAGCGTTGGGACGGGACTAGCGGGATCAGATACGCAGTATTTT
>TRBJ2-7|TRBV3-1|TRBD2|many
CASSLSGTSMYF
TGTGCCAGCAGCCTCTCCGGGACTAGCATGTACTTC
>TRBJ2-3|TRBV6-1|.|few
CASSDGVSGADTQYF
TGTGCCAGCAGTGACGGTGTTAGCGGTGCAGATACGCAGTATTTT
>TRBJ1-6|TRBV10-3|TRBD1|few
CATKTSDRIGSPLHF
TGTGCCACTAAAACCTCGGACAGGATAGGTTCACCCCTCCACTTT
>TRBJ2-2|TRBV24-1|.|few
CATSASGSGPTGELFF
TGTGCCACCAGTGCCTCGGGTAGCGGCCCGACCGGGGAGCTGTTTTTT
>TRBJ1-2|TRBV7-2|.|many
CASSPYGVGYGYTF
TGTGCCAGCAGCCCCTACGGGGTCGGCTATGGCTACACCTTC
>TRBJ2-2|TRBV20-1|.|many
CSAERAGELFF
TGCAGTGCGGAGAGGGCCGGGGAGCTGTTTTTT
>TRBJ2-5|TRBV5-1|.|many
CASSLGALETQYF
TGCGCCAGCAGCTTGGGCGCATTGGAGACCCAGTACTTC
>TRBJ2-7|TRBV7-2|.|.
CASSSTLGVYEQYF
TGTGCCAGCAGCTCCACCTTAGGGGTTTACGAGCAGTACTTC
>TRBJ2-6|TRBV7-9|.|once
CASSFPLGGKVSGANVLTF
TGTGCCAGCAGCTTCCCCTTGGGGGGCAAGGTCTCTGGGGCCAACGTCCTGACTTTC
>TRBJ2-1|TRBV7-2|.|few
CASSPPEGLGNEQFF
TGTGCCAGCAGCCCCCCCGAGGGGTTAGGCAATGAGCAGTTCTTC
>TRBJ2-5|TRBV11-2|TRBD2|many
CASSEVFLAGQETQYF
TGTGCCAGCAGCGAAGTTTTCTTAGCGGGTCAAGAGACCCAGTACTTC
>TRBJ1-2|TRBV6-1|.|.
CASSEGGSRGYTF
TGTGCCAGCAGTGAAGGGGGAAGCCGTGGCTACACCTTC
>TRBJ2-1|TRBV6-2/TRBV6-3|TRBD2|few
CASRRTGTSGRGEQFF
TGTGCCAGCAGGAGAACCGGGACTAGCGGGAGGGGTGAGCAGTTCTTC
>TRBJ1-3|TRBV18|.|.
CASSPTSQAPNTIYF
TGTGCCAGCTCACCAACTAGCCAGGCTCCCAACACCATATATTTT
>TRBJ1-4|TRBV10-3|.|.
CAIQGSGGEKLFF
TGTGCCATACAGGGTTCGGGAGGTGAAAAACTGTTTTTT
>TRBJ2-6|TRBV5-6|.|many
CASRTGISGANVLTF
TGTGCCAGCAGAACGGGGATCTCTGGGGCCAACGTCCTGACTTTC
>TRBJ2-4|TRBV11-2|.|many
CASSARAFTKNIQYF
TGTGCCAGCAGCGCACGAGCGTTCACCAAAAACATTCAGTACTTC
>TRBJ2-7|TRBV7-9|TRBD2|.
CASSRRLAGGYEQYF
TGTGCCAGCAGCCGGAGACTAGCGGGAGGATACGAGCAGTACTTC
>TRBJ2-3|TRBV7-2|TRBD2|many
CASSLDLAGFYTQYF
TGTGCCAGCAGCTTAGACCTAGCGGGCTTTTATACGCAGTATTTT
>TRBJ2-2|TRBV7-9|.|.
CASSGAADANTGELFF
TGTGCCAGCAGTGGTGCTGCGGATGCGAACACCGGGGAGCTGTTTTTT
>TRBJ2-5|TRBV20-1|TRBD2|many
CSGLSGRVETQYF
TGCAGTGGGCTTAGCGGGAGGGTAGAGACCCAGTACTTC
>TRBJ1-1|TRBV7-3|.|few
CASSLLGGNSEAFF
TGTGCCAGCAGCTTATTGGGCGGAAACTCTGAAGCTTTCTTT
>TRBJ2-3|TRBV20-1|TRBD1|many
CSAGRGYFSTDTQYF
TGCAGTGCTGGCAGGGGGTACTTTAGCACAGATACGCAGTATTTT
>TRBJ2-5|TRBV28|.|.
CASSSGTPRQHF
TGTGCCAGCAGTTCTGGGACTCCCCGTCAGCACTTC
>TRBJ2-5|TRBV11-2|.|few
CASSLNRNQETQYF
TGTGCCAGCAGCTTAAACAGGAACCAAGAGACCCAGTACTTC
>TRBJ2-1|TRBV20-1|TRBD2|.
CSAREPGLTYNEQFF
TGCAGTGCTAGAGAACCGGGACTAACTTACAATGAGCAGTTCTTC
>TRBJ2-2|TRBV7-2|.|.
CASSLATDTGELFF
TGTGCCAGCAGCTTAGCTACAGACACCGGGGAGCTGTTTTTT
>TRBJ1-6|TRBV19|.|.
CASSIGAGGYSPLHF
TGTGCCAGTAGTATAGGGGCAGGTGGATATTCACCCCTCCACTTT
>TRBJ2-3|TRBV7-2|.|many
CASSPLGDTQYF
TGTGCCAGCAGCCCCCTGGGGGATACGCAGTATTTT
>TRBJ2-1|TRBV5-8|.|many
CASSLGAKVEGNEQFF
TGTGCCAGCAGCTTGGGGGCGAAGGTCGAGGGGAATGAGCAGTTCTTC
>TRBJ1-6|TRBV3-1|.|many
CASSQGQGGSPLHF
TGTGCCAGCAGCCAAGGGCAGGGAGGTTCACCCCTCCACTTT
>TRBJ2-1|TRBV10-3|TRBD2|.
CAISKRTSGSNNEQFF
TGTGCCATCAGCAAAAGGACTAGCGGGAGTAACAATGAGCAGTTCTTC
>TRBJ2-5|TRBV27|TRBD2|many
CASGTGLAGQETQYF
TGTGCCAGCGGAACTGGACTAGCGGGACAAGAGACCCAGTACTTC
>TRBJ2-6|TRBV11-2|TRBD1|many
CASSGWDRSSGANVLTF
TGTGCCAGCAGCGGATGGGACAGGTCCTCTGGGGCCAACGTCCTGACTTTC
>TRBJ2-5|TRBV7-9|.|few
CASSLGLGVQETQYF
TGTGCCAGCAGCTTAGGGTTAGGAGTCCAAGAGACCCAGTACTTC
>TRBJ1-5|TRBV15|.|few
CATSLANQPQHF
TGTGCCACCTCTCTGGCCAATCAGCCCCAGCATTTT
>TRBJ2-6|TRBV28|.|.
CASSSPTGANVLTF
TGTGCCAGCAGTTCACCGACTGGGGCCAACGTCCTGACTTTC
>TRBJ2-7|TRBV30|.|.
CAWSGAGTGEQYF
TGTGCCTGGTCTGGGGCAGGGACGGGCGAGCAGTACTTC
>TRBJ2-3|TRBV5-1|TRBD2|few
CASSSGLAGVGREDTQYF
TGCGCCAGCAGTTCCGGACTAGCGGGAGTCGGAAGGGAGGATACGCAGTATTTT
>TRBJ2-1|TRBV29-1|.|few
CSARYPKLNSYNEQFF
TGCAGCGCCAGATACCCTAAGCTAAACTCCTACAATGAGCAGTTCTTC
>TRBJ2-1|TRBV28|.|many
CASSSLGYNEQFF
TGTGCCAGCAGTTCCCTGGGCTACAATGAGCAGTTCTTC
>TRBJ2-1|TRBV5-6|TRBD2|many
CASSTLAGAGYNEQFF
TGTGCCAGCAGCACACTAGCGGGAGCTGGGTACAATGAGCAGTTCTTC
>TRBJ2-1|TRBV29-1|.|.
CSVEEPRGGEQFF
TGCAGCGTTGAAGAACCCAGGGGAGGTGAGCAGTTCTTC
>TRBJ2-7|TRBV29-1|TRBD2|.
CSASLGLAGGEQYF
TGCAGCGCCTCGCTTGGACTAGCGGGAGGCGAGCAGTACTTC
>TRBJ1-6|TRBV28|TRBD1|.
CASNFRGPLHF
TGTGCCAGCAACTTCAGGGGGCCCCTCCACTTT
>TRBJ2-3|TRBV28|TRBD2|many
CASSRWGSGSPDTQYF
TGTGCCAGCAGTCGATGGGGTAGCGGGAGCCCAGATACGCAGTATTTT